These 24 T cell receptor beta chains share one sample of origin, sequenced in a study of blood T cell repertoires in COVID-19. Clones were sequenced by immunoSEQ multiplex PCR, and TCRdb holds only the in-frame ones, with some missing. The table has about 200,000 clones, approximately 84% seen once. Input material: peripheral blood. The receptors were gathered from a human donor with acute or convalescent COVID-19. The donor label of this sample is uncertain.

V and J are TRBV5-6 and TRBJ2-1; 7 bases line up with TRBD1. V trimming: 2 bases; J trimming: 5 bases; junction bases outside the gene matches: 10. This CDR3 is built from 16 residues. Germline V gene data show CDR1 as SGHDT and CDR2 as YYEEEE. In DNA, the CDR3 is TGTGCCAGCAGCTTCCCCGACAGGGTTTCCCACAATGAGCAGTTCTTC. This gives the protein CASSFPDRVSHNEQFF.

The chain carries TRBV5-1 and TRBJ2-1; 14 nucleotides align to TRBD2. This CDR3 spans 13 amino acids. Germline lookup yields CDR1 SGHRS and CDR2 YFSETQ. V trimming: 7 bases; J trimming: 6 bases; junction bases outside the gene matches: 0. The CDR3 loop reads CASGTSGGNEQFF. Here the CDR3 DNA reads TGCGCCAGCGGGACTAGCGGGGGCAATGAGCAGTTCTTC.

On this clone itself: An end of the junction does not agree with germline; a read error may underlie this. The chain employs TRBV6-1 and TRBJ2-1; TRBD2 matches 10 bases. This CDR3 region has 15 residues. Germline V CDR1 and CDR2: MNHNS, SASEGT. CDR3 region: CASSEAGGPLNEQFF. CDR3 nucleotide sequence: TGTGCCAGCAGCGAAGCGGGAGGGCCGCTCAATGAGCAGTTCTTC.

In the case of this clone: Other DNA sequences in this specimen translate into the identical CDR3. This chain uses TRBV28 with TRBJ1-3; D not resolved. Trimming pared 3 bases from V and 4 bases from J, leaving 10 bases between. CDR1 is MDHEN and CDR2 is SYDVKM in the germline V gene. CDR3 size: 14 residues. In DNA, the CDR3 is TGTGCCAGCAGTTTCACCGGTACCGGAAACACCATATATTTT. Amino acid sequence: CASSFTGTGNTIYF. Full variable domain (outside the CDR3, taken from reference TRBV28 and TRBJ1-3): DVKVTQSSRYLVKRTGEKVFLECVQDMDHENMFWYRQDPGLGLRLIYFSYDVKMKEKGDIPEGYSVSREKKERFSLILESASTNQTSMYLCASSFTGTGNTIYFGEGSWLTVV.

This clone was picked up a small number of times. V gene TRBV6-6 combines with J gene TRBJ2-7; a possible D gene is TRBD1 (6 bases). V lost 2 bases and J lost 5, with 16 bases in between. In germline, CDR1 is MNHNY, CDR2 SVGAGI (reference sequence). This CDR3 has 15 residues. As DNA, the CDR3 is TGTGCCAGCAGTTACCAGGGGCAGGGGAAGAACGAGCAGTACTTC. Amino acids: CASSYQGQGKNEQYF.

V is TRBV3-1 (or the pseudogene TRBV3-2) and J is TRBJ2-1; D is unclear. Trimming left V 2 bases short and J 6 bases short, with 8 bases between. Germline V gene lookup returns CDR1 LGHDT and CDR2 YNNKEL (reference sequence). The CDR3 sequence is 13 residues long. CDR3 sequence (DNA): TGTGCCAGCAGCCAAAAGCTGATCAATGAGCAGTTCTTC. Encoded protein: CASSQKLINEQFF.

A few counts support this clone. V and J are TRBV3-1 (or the pseudogene TRBV3-2) and TRBJ2-1, with 11 bases that match TRBD2. Unmatched junction bases numbered 6, after V lost 4 bases and J lost 4 bases. Per the germline V gene, CDR1 is LGHDT and CDR2 is YNNKEL (reference sequence). This CDR3 has 16 amino acids. The CDR3 bases are TGTGCCAGCAGCCCGCCGGGACTAGCGGCTTACAATGAGCAGTTCTTC. Translation gives CASSPPGLAAYNEQFF.

V usage is TRBV7-2 and J usage is TRBJ2-3; 9 positions agree with TRBD2. The CDR3 sequence is 16 residues long. From germline, CDR1 is SGHTA and CDR2 FQGNSA. The J segment lost 3 bases and the V segment lost 6 bases, leaving 10 bases of the junction unmatched. The CDR3 sequence is CASRRTGGRVTDTQYF. The DNA of the CDR3 is TGTGCCAGCAGGCGGACTGGCGGGAGGGTTACAGATACGCAGTATTTT.

Here the CDR3 DNA reads TGTGCCACCAGAGGACAGGGGGCGGATCAGCCCCAGCATTTT. Its protein is CATRGQGADQPQHF. The chain combines TRBV24-1 with TRBJ1-5, with 11 bases matching TRBD1. J was trimmed by 5 bases and V by 7 bases; bases with no gene match: 3. The CDR3 consists of 14 residues. CDR1 and CDR2 (germline): KGHDR, SFDVKD.

As to this clone: Other DNA sequences in the sample encode the same CDR3. The chain joins TRBV5-1 to TRBJ2-1; D gene uncertain. V lost 1 base and J 6 bases, leaving 5 bases between the germline ends. This CDR3 region has 12 residues. Germline CDR1 reads SGHRS; CDR2 reads YFSETQ. The CDR3 nucleotides read TGCGCCAGCAGCTTGCCCGGCAATGAGCAGTTCTTC. Translating it yields CASSLPGNEQFF.

The rearrangement links TRBV11-2 to TRBJ1-1, with D possibly TRBD1 on 5 matching bases. Trimming took 1 base from V and 5 from J, leaving 11 bases between them. CDR3 length equals 14 residues. CDR1 and CDR2 (germline): SGHAT, FQNNGV. CDR3 sequence reads: CASSLVGGGTEAFF. DNA of the CDR3: TGTGCCAGCAGCTTAGTCGGGGGAGGTACTGAAGCTTTCTTT. The whole variable domain, filled in from reference TRBV11-2 and TRBJ1-1, reads EAGVAQSPRYKIIEKRQSVAFWCNPISGHATLYWYQQILGQGPKLLIQFQNNGVVDDSQLPKDRFSAERLKGVDSTLKIQPAKLEDSAVYLCASSLVGGGTEAFFGQGTRLTVV.

The V call is TRBV6-2 or TRBV6-3, the J call TRBJ1-2; 8 bases match TRBD1. The V segment lost 2 bases and the J segment 4 bases; nucleotides outside the gene matches: 3. The CDR3 length is 14 residues. The V gene's germline CDR1 is MNHEY and CDR2 SVGEGT. The CDR3 nucleotides are TGTGCCAGCAGTTACGGACAGGGCCCCTATGGCTACACCTTC. Translated, it gives CASSYGQGPYGYTF.

The rearrangement links TRBV7-9 to TRBJ2-2, with 14 nucleotides matching TRBD2. V was pared by 5 bases and J by 4 bases, with 3 bases of the junction left unmatched. Germline V gene data show CDR1 as SEHNR and CDR2 as FQNEAQ (reference sequence). This CDR3 is built from 16 residues. The CDR3 loop reads CASSLGLAGVTGELFF. In nucleotides, the CDR3 is TGTGCCAGCAGCCTGGGACTAGCGGGAGTCACCGGGGAGCTGTTTTTT.

This clone was recorded only once. The rearrangement links TRBV3-1 (or the pseudogene TRBV3-2) to TRBJ1-2; 8 bases fit TRBD1. V was clipped by 3 bases and J by 7 bases; unmatched bases: 7. Germline CDR1 and CDR2: LGHDT and YNNKEL (reference sequence). This CDR3 is built from 14 residues. CDR3 loop: CASSHEDRAGGYTF. The CDR3, as DNA: TGTGCCAGCAGCCACGAGGACAGGGCGGGTGGCTACACCTTC.

The V call is TRBV3-1 (or the pseudogene TRBV3-2), the J call TRBJ2-3, with D uncertain. This CDR3 spans 16 amino acids. Looked up from germline, CDR1 is LGHDT and CDR2 is YNNKEL (reference sequence). With 0 bases removed from V and 0 bases from J, the gap between germline ends came to 10 bases. CDR3 coding DNA: TGTGCCAGCAGCCAAGATGCAGGAATTAGCACAGATACGCAGTATTTT. Translating gives CASSQDAGISTDTQYF.

The rearrangement uses TRBV6-6 and TRBJ1-2, with 7 bases fitting TRBD1. The germline gives CDR1 MNHNY, CDR2 SVGAGI (reference sequence). The CDR3 has 14 amino acids. V lost 2 bases and J lost 2; bases outside the gene matches: 2. CDR3 protein: CASSYPGQNYGYTF. In DNA, the CDR3 is TGTGCCAGCAGTTACCCGGGACAGAACTATGGCTACACCTTC.

This rearrangement joins TRBV28 to TRBJ1-5, with D unclear. Germline V lookup: CDR1 MDHEN, CDR2 SYDVKM. V lost 7 bases to trimming and J lost 4 bases, with 14 bases between them. The CDR3 consists of 14 residues. The CDR3 bases are TGTGCCAGCACCCCGGTTAGTTCGAATCAGCCCCAGCATTTT. It specifies CASTPVSSNQPQHF.

V gene TRBV7-3 combines with J gene TRBJ2-3, with D tentatively TRBD2 (6 bases). The CDR3 sequence is 17 residues long. Germline loops: CDR1 SGHTA, CDR2 FQGTGA. Deletions cut 5 bases from V and 1 base from J, with 19 bases between. Here the CDR3 reads CASSPFSMGGGTDTQYF. The DNA for the CDR3 is TGTGCCAGCAGCCCATTTTCGATGGGCGGGGGCACAGATACGCAGTATTTT.

V is TRBV6-5 and J is TRBJ2-1, with TRBD2 identical over 12 bases. Germline loops: CDR1 MNHEY, CDR2 SVGAGI. This CDR3 has 16 amino acids. J lost 8 bases, V lost 4 bases, and 9 bases had no gene match. The CDR3 DNA sequence: TGTGCCAGCAGTTCGCAGACTAGCGGGAGTTCTCATGAGCAGTTCTTC. Its translation: CASSSQTSGSSHEQFF.

The chain recombines TRBV11-2 with TRBJ2-1; 8 bases align to TRBD1. Looked up from germline, CDR1 is SGHAT and CDR2 is FQNNGV. There are 13 residues in the CDR3. V gave up 3 bases and J gave up 7 bases; unmatched junction bases: 2. The CDR3: CASSFRQGNEQFF. The CDR3, as DNA: TGTGCCAGCAGCTTTCGACAGGGGAATGAGCAGTTCTTC.

V is TRBV7-6 and J is TRBJ2-3, with D hard to call. Trimming stripped 1 base from V and 0 bases from J, with 5 bases between. Germline V gene sequence: CDR1 SGHVS, CDR2 FNYEAQ. The CDR3 sequence is 14 residues long. Here the CDR3 DNA reads TGTGCCAGCAGCTTAGGGCCAAGCACAGATACGCAGTATTTT. It is translated as CASSLGPSTDTQYF.

The chain joins TRBV4-3 to TRBJ1-2, with D possibly matching TRBD1 (5 bases). There are 15 residues in the CDR3. V was shortened by 8 bases and J by 8 bases, with 24 bases between the two germline ends. Germline V gene data show CDR1 as LGHNA and CDR2 as YSLEER. The CDR3 coding sequence is TGCGCCAGCGGGGATAACGGGACTCCTTTTCGCGGCTACACCTTC. As protein: CASGDNGTPFRGYTF.

The chain uses TRBV10-3 and TRBJ1-6; 10 nucleotides match TRBD1. V was pared by 6 bases and J by 0 bases, with 2 bases of the junction left unmatched. The germline gives CDR1 ENHRY, CDR2 SYGVKD. The CDR3 is 16 residues long. As DNA, the CDR3 is TGTGCCATCAGGGACAGGGGGAGCTCCTATAATTCACCCCTCCACTTT. Protein: CAIRDRGSSYNSPLHF.

V and J are TRBV30 and TRBJ1-1; D uncertain. The germline CDR1 and CDR2 sequences are GTSNPN and SVGIG (reference sequence). Trimming took 2 bases from V and 4 from J, leaving 8 bases between them. The CDR3 covers 12 residues. This chain's CDR3 is CAWSLRSTEAFF. CDR3 coding DNA: TGTGCCTGGAGTCTAAGGAGCACTGAAGCTTTCTTT.